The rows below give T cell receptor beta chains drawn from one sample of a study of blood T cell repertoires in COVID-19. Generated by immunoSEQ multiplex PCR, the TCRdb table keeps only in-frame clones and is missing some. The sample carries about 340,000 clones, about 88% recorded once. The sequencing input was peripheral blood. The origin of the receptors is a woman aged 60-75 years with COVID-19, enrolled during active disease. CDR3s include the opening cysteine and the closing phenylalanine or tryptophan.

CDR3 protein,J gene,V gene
CASSMRAGTEAFF,TRBJ1-1,TRBV19
CASSFGQGWMNTEAFF,TRBJ1-1,TRBV11-3
CASSLGVGVQETQYF,TRBJ2-5,TRBV11-3
CASSYWTGSQGGYTF,TRBJ1-2,TRBV6-5
CASSPQDNSPLHF,TRBJ1-6,TRBV12-3/TRBV12-4
CSVEDEGNTEAFF,TRBJ1-1,TRBV29-1
CASSLGAAGGRNEQYF,TRBJ2-7,TRBV5-4
CASTPGDRAQPQHF,TRBJ1-5,TRBV19
CALGQGNSPLHF,TRBJ1-6,TRBV30
CASSLFSGFAGANVLTF,TRBJ2-6,TRBV5-5
CASSLRTGGSYEQYF,TRBJ2-7,TRBV11-2
CASSQGTGDNQPQHF,TRBJ1-5,TRBV4-1
CASSSPDRGIQYF,TRBJ2-4,TRBV5-6
CASSPGAYHPYEQYF,TRBJ2-7,TRBV14
CSAGGQGSYEQYF,TRBJ2-7,TRBV20-1
CASSGGWTLNTEAFF,TRBJ1-1,TRBV5-1
CASSARGVDYGYTF,TRBJ1-2,TRBV19
CASSLGVRLFTEAFF,TRBJ1-1,TRBV11-2
CAWRREQSSYEQYF,TRBJ2-7,TRBV30
CASSETAFGAEAFF,TRBJ1-1,TRBV10-2
CASSPLNYGYTF,TRBJ1-2,TRBV4-1
CASLGQNTGELFF,TRBJ2-2,TRBV12-3/TRBV12-4
CATSSRSNIQYF,TRBJ2-4,TRBV15
CASRTGQNTYNEQFF,TRBJ2-1,TRBV19
CATSRDLAEAGNQPQHF,TRBJ1-5,TRBV15
CASSVGTGGSNTEAFF,TRBJ1-1,TRBV9
CASSMGMARATDTQYF,TRBJ2-3,TRBV19
CASSFRGNTNQPQHF,TRBJ1-5,TRBV7-2
CASSFSLAASDSNYGYTF,TRBJ1-2,TRBV27
CASSNQMNTEAFF,TRBJ1-1,TRBV7-3
CASSTRTDTDTQYF,TRBJ2-3,TRBV18
CASSRRSNSYEQYF,TRBJ2-7,TRBV3-1/TRBV3-2
CASSATREWAYEQYF,TRBJ2-7,TRBV25-1
CASSLYRQSSYEQYF,TRBJ2-7,TRBV27
CASSRTGNTEAFF,TRBJ1-1,TRBV7-3
CASRRTGRNTEAFF,TRBJ1-1,TRBV6-5
CASSLISREAEAFF,TRBJ1-1,TRBV28
CASSSGGKANEKLFF,TRBJ1-4,TRBV5-1
CATALAGGHNEQFF,TRBJ2-1,TRBV6-5
CASSLETGHRNTIYF,TRBJ1-3,TRBV5-6
CASSQAGTHSLNTEAFF,TRBJ1-1,TRBV3-1/TRBV3-2
CASSLDRWGGTQYF,TRBJ2-5,TRBV11-1
CASSPRGQGAYGYTF,TRBJ1-2,TRBV18
CATSRGVDFEKLFF,TRBJ1-4,TRBV15
CASSLDWGGYTF,TRBJ1-2,TRBV3-1/TRBV3-2
CASSVGGSGETQYF,TRBJ2-5,TRBV9
CASSLFGGARTDTQYF,TRBJ2-3,TRBV7-9
CASSQGLAGTDTQYF,TRBJ2-3,TRBV14
CASSLGAGGGDTQYF,TRBJ2-3,TRBV7-2
CASSLALAGGRNEQYF,TRBJ2-7,TRBV5-1
CASSQELAGGPRRHTQYF,TRBJ2-3,TRBV4-2
CASRGRGVRGEQFF,TRBJ2-1,TRBV5-6
CASSFYHLSKTDTQYF,TRBJ2-3,TRBV5-4
CASSGDTYGYTF,TRBJ1-2,TRBV5-1